These T cell receptor beta chains were read from a single sample in a study of blood T cell repertoires in COVID-19. Profiling relied on immunoSEQ multiplex PCR, and the TCRdb table lists in-frame clones only, not all of them. Of over 45,000 clones detected, roughly 87% appear once; the ten largest clones hold 5% to 7%. The sequenced sample consisted of peripheral blood. All receptors come from a man aged 50-60 years with active COVID-19. Both conserved end residues are part of each CDR3. Clone sizes are given selectively: once, few, many, or a class where the clone is expanded.

CDR3: CASSPDRALGAFF
V: TRBV11-2
size: -

CDR3: CASSLAMARGSGNTIYF
V: TRBV5-5
size: -

CDR3: CASSQDSRTDTQYF
V: TRBV4-1
size: -

CDR3: CASSTQGNYGYTF
V: TRBV5-5
size: few

CDR3: CASSRGGISYGYTF
V: TRBV27
size: -

CDR3: CASSEDRGQGYEQYF
V: TRBV2
size: -

CDR3: CASSFSPQGTTNEKLFF
V: TRBV7-4
size: -

CDR3: CASSEELAGFYEQYF
V: TRBV6-1
size: -

CDR3: CASTFDRSEYEQYF
V: TRBV6-5
size: -

CDR3: CAWTLGWGAYEQYF
V: TRBV30
size: -

CDR3: CASSVRTGAPNEQFF
V: TRBV2
size: -

CDR3: CASSQGEPRYGYTF
V: TRBV4-3
size: few

CDR3: CASSQYTGDFTDTQYF
V: TRBV14
size: few

CDR3: CASSQDRQVNTGELFF
V: TRBV4-2
size: -

CDR3: CSARDLRGSLW
V: TRBV20-1
size: -

CDR3: CASSFGLAGAVPYNEQFF
V: TRBV7-8
size: -

CDR3: CASSLLGMASTDTQYF
V: TRBV27
size: once

CDR3: CAISGQGIGYTF
V: TRBV10-3
size: -

CDR3: CSAGDRSNYGYTF
V: TRBV29-1
size: -

CDR3: CASSPATGANEKLFF
V: TRBV7-6
size: once

CDR3: CAWSAGIGNTIYF
V: TRBV30
size: few

CDR3: CASRTGKVNEQYF
V: TRBV12-3/TRBV12-4
size: -

CDR3: CASTKDRDYGYTF
V: TRBV6-5
size: -

CDR3: CASSTSRETDTGELFF
V: TRBV13
size: once

CDR3: CAWSVEGWEAGELFF
V: TRBV30
size: -

CDR3: CASRDRAPEQFF
V: TRBV2
size: -

CDR3: CASRAGPGYGYTF
V: TRBV6-5
size: few

CDR3: CASKAGTDPTKQYF
V: TRBV2
size: -

CDR3: CASSFLGAEMNTEAFF
V: TRBV7-6
size: -

CDR3: CASSLWAGTEAFF
V: TRBV7-8
size: -

CDR3: CASRNSATQPQHF
V: TRBV2
size: -

CDR3: CASSLVRGTTEAFF
V: TRBV11-1
size: few

CDR3: CASSSSGTLNEQYF
V: TRBV11-1
size: -

CDR3: CASRLGQGGNQPQHF
V: TRBV7-2
size: -

CDR3: CASIPRDGMNTEAFF
V: TRBV19
size: once

CDR3: CASSPTPGEESEQYF
V: TRBV4-1
size: -

CDR3: CASSLRSSGSADTQYF
V: TRBV5-1
size: -

CDR3: CASSQGHLSGNTIYF
V: TRBV4-2
size: -

CDR3: CASRHWTGVNTGELFF
V: TRBV5-1
size: -

CDR3: CASSPGQDTDTQYF
V: TRBV5-1
size: -

CDR3: CASSPTTGSTDTQYF
V: TRBV19
size: -

CDR3: CASARVLGYYEQYF
V: TRBV18
size: -

CDR3: CASSLAGRTDYEQYF
V: TRBV7-2
size: -

CDR3: CASISSEAYTEAFF
V: TRBV19
size: -

CDR3: CASSQGGTSKGNTIYF
V: TRBV3-1/TRBV3-2
size: -

CDR3: CASSQGLAGGTDTQYF
V: TRBV3-1/TRBV3-2
size: once

CDR3: CAISESNGGEQFF
V: TRBV10-3
size: -

CDR3: CAITAQGSYEQYF
V: TRBV10-3
size: -

CDR3: CASSFPRAANTGELFF
V: TRBV7-9
size: -

CDR3: CASSPGGTDTQYF
V: TRBV11-2
size: once

CDR3: CASSLSRDRFGYTF
V: TRBV27
size: -

CDR3: CARAHEQYF
V: TRBV21-1
size: once

CDR3: CASSPPGGSSYNEQFF
V: TRBV9
size: -

CDR3: CASSLGLAAFQETQYF
V: TRBV5-1
size: -

CDR3: CASSQDPEISGYTF
V: TRBV14
size: -